Presented here are 13 T cell receptor beta chains from one specimen sequenced in a study of blood T cell repertoires in COVID-19. Sequencing used immunoSEQ multiplex PCR; TCRdb keeps in-frame clones, though not all of them. The sample shows around 240,000 clones, approximately 82% of them seen only once. The material sequenced was peripheral blood. These receptors were taken from a middle-aged woman who had recovered from COVID-19.

This clone was seen more than once but under ten times. This chain links TRBV19 with TRBJ1-1; 7 nucleotides match TRBD1. CDR1 and CDR2 from the germline V gene are LNHDA and SQIVND (reference sequence). The CDR3 is made up of 15 amino acids. J gave up 1 base and V 6 bases, and 8 bases lay outside the gene matches. The CDR3 reads CASRQGTAQNTEAFF. CDR3 bases: TGTGCCAGTAGGCAAGGGACAGCCCAGAACACTGAAGCTTTCTTT. The complete variable domain, with remaining parts taken from reference TRBV19 and TRBJ1-1, reads DGGITQSPKYLFRKEGQNVTLSCEQNLNHDAMYWYRQDPGQGLRLIYYSQIVNDFQKGDIAEGYSVSREKKESFPLTVTSAQKNPTAFYLCASRQGTAQNTEAFFGQGTRLTVV.

J is TRBJ1-4 and V is TRBV28; the D is unclear. The germline V and J ends were trimmed by 6 bases and 7 bases, with 9 bases remaining between them. Germline V CDR1 and CDR2: MDHEN, SYDVKM. This CDR3 contains 12 residues. The CDR3 is CASSSPGEKLFF. CDR3 DNA: TGTGCCAGCAGCAGCCCGGGTGAAAAACTGTTTTTT. The whole variable domain, remainder taken from reference TRBV28 and TRBJ1-4, is DVKVTQSSRYLVKRTGEKVFLECVQDMDHENMFWYRQDPGLGLRLIYFSYDVKMKEKGDIPEGYSVSREKKERFSLILESASTNQTSMYLCASSSPGEKLFFGSGTQLSVL.

This chain links TRBV6-6 with TRBJ1-2, with 8 bases lining up with TRBD1. The CDR3 totals 15 residues. J gave up 4 bases and V 6 bases, and 10 bases lay outside the gene matches. Germline-derived CDR1 and CDR2 are MNHNY and SVGAGI (reference sequence). CDR3 sequence (DNA): TGTGCCAGCAGCCACTCCACGGGACAGGCCTATGGCTACACCTTC. Protein sequence: CASSHSTGQAYGYTF.

The chain has TRBV11-2 and TRBJ2-2, with TRBD2 matching 7 bases. V lost 11 bases and J lost 1; bases outside the gene matches: 4. CDR1 and CDR2 from the germline V gene are SGHAT and FQNNGV. The CDR3 spans 13 residues. The CDR3 loop is CASPGGNTGELFF. Written as DNA, the CDR3 is TGTGCCTCACCGGGGGGGAACACCGGGGAGCTGTTTTTT.

There are a few counts of this clone. The chain joins TRBV14 to TRBJ1-1; 7 bases match TRBD1. The CDR3 contains 13 residues. Looked up from germline, CDR1 is SGHDN and CDR2 is FVKESK. Unmatched junction bases numbered 13, after V lost 6 bases and J lost 12 bases. Here the CDR3 reads CASRKTGADLSFF. The CDR3 DNA follows: TGTGCCAGCAGGAAAACAGGGGCGGATTTGTCTTTCTTT.

The chain links TRBV7-2 to TRBJ2-1; D is ambiguous. V lost 5 bases and J 3 bases, leaving 8 bases between the germline ends. This CDR3 is 13 amino acids long. The germline V gene has CDR1 SGHTA and CDR2 FQGNSA. CDR3 nucleotide sequence: TGTGCCAGCAGCACTACTTACTACAATGAGCAGTTCTTC. Encoded protein: CASSTTYYNEQFF.

The CDR3 here is CASNPGEGGMNTEAFF. In nucleotides, the CDR3 is TGTGCCAGTAACCCTGGGGAGGGTGGTATGAACACTGAAGCTTTCTTT. The chain is built from TRBV19 and TRBJ1-1; unclear D gene. The CDR3 covers 16 residues. Germline V gives CDR1 LNHDA, CDR2 SQIVND (reference sequence). Between the trimmed V and J ends, which lost 7 bases and 0 bases, there was a span of 18 bases.

The V call is TRBV6-5, the J call TRBJ1-4; the D gene is possibly TRBD1 (5 bases). V shed 6 bases and J shed 4 bases, with 12 bases lying between them. The germline V gene has CDR1 MNHEY and CDR2 SVGAGI. The CDR3 extends over 14 amino acids. The CDR3 coding sequence is TGTGCCAGCAGAGACAGCACCGTTAATGAAAAACTGTTTTTT. As protein: CASRDSTVNEKLFF.

The genes are TRBV3-1 (or the pseudogene TRBV3-2) and TRBJ2-5; 10 bases are shared with TRBD2. Germline assignment: CDR1 LGHDT and CDR2 YNNKEL (reference sequence). The V gene end was trimmed by 5 bases and the J gene end by 4 bases; junction bases not matched to a gene: 1. The CDR3 is 13 residues long. CDR3 sequence reads: CASSKREGETQYF. CDR3 nucleotides: TGTGCCAGCAGCAAGCGGGAGGGAGAGACCCAGTACTTC.

CDR3 region: CASSRDRGYNEQFF. CDR3 nucleotide sequence: TGTGCCAGCAGCCGGGACAGGGGATACAATGAGCAGTTCTTC. The rearrangement links TRBV27 to TRBJ2-1; 10 bases line up with TRBD1. Germline values: CDR1 MNHEY, CDR2 SMNVEV (reference sequence). The CDR3 has 14 amino acids. V shed 6 bases, J shed 4 bases, and the junction held 3 bases outside the gene matches.

The gene calls are TRBV30 and TRBJ2-5, with D possibly TRBD2 on 7 matching bases. Germline values: CDR1 GTSNPN, CDR2 SVGIG (reference sequence). Trimming stripped 2 bases from V and 5 bases from J, with 9 bases between. CDR3 length equals 12 residues. The CDR3 DNA is TGTGCCTGGAGTCGGGGGGCGGAGACCCAGTACTTC. Translation gives CAWSRGAETQYF.

This chain joins TRBV30 and TRBJ1-3, with D possibly TRBD1 on 5 matching bases. The V end lost 7 bases, the J end lost 0 bases, and 22 bases lay between the germline ends. There are 17 residues in the CDR3. The germline CDR1 and CDR2 sequences are GTSNPN and SVGIG (reference sequence). As DNA, the CDR3 is TGTGCCTCAGAGACAGCCTTACTTTCTCGCTCTGGAAACACCATATATTTT. Translating it yields CASETALLSRSGNTIYF.

This clone was seen once. The chain carries TRBV3-1 (or the pseudogene TRBV3-2) and TRBJ2-7, with 12 bases that match TRBD1. CDR3 length: 15 amino acids. Germline-derived CDR1 and CDR2 are LGHDT and YNNKEL (reference sequence). Trimming removed 4 bases from V and 6 bases from J; junction bases left unmatched: 7. The CDR3: CASSPSTGQGAEQYF. The CDR3 DNA reads TGTGCCAGCAGCCCTAGCACGGGACAGGGGGCCGAGCAGTACTTC.